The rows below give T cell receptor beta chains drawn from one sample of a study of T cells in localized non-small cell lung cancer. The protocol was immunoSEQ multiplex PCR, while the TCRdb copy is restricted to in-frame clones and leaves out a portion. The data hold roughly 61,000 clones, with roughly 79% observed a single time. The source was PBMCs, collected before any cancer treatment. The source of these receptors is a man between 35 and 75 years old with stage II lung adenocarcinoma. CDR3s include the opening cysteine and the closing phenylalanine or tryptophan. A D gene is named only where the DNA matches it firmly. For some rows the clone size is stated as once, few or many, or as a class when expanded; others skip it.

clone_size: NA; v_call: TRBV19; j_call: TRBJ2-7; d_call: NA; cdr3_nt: TGTGCCAGTAGTATAGGTGGGCAGTCCTACGAGCAGTACTTC; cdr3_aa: CASSIGGQSYEQYF
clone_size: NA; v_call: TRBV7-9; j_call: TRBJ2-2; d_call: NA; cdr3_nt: TGTGCCAGCAGCCTAAGACTCGGGGAGCTGTTTTTT; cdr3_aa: CASSLRLGELFF
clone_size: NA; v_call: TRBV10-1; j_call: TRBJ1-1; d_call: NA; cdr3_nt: TGCGCCAGCAGTGGTGGACAGTTGAACACTGAAGCTTTCTTT; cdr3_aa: CASSGGQLNTEAFF
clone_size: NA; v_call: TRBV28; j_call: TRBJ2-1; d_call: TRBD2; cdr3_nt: TGTGCCAGCATTACCTACCCCGGGACTAGCGGGAACTCAAATGAGCAGTTCTTC; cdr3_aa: CASITYPGTSGNSNEQFF
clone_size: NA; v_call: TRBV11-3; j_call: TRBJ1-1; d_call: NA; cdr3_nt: TGTGCCAGCAGATCCAGGGTGGAGGCTGAAGCTTTCTTT; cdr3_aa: CASRSRVEAEAFF
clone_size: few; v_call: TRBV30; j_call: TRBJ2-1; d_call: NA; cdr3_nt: TGTGCCTGGAAGGAGGCTTTATACGCGCCGAGCTCCTACAATGAGCAGTTCTTC; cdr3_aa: CAWKEALYAPSSYNEQFF
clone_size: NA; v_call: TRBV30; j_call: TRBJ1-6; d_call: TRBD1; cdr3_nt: TGTGCCTGGAACTTACAGGGGAATTCACCCCTCCACTTT; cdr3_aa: CAWNLQGNSPLHF
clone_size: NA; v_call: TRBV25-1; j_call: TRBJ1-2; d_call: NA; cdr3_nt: TGTGCCAGCAGAGCGCCCGGGGTCCACTATGGCTACACCTTC; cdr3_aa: CASRAPGVHYGYTF
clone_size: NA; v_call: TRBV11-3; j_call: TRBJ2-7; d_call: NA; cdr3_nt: TGTGCCAGCAGCCCCCGGGCCTACGAGCAGTACTTC; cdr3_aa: CASSPRAYEQYF
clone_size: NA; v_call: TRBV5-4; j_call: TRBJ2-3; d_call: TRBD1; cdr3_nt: TGTGCCTCACAGGGGGCAGATACGCAGTATTTT; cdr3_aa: CASQGADTQYF
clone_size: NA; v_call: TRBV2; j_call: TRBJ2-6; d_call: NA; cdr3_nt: TGTGCCAGCAGACCTACAGGGCACGGGGCCAACGTCCTGACTTTC; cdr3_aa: CASRPTGHGANVLTF
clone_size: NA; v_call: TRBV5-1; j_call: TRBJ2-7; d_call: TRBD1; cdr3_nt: TGCGCCAGCAGCTTGGGACAGGGGTGGTACGAGCAGTACTTC; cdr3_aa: CASSLGQGWYEQYF
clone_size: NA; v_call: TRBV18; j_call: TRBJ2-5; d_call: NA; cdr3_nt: TGTGCCAGCTCACCACTGGGAACTCAAGAGACCCAGTACTTC; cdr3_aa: CASSPLGTQETQYF
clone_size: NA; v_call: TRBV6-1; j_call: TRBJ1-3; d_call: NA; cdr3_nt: TGTGCCAGCAGTTCGTGGGGATTTTCCCAGGACACCATATATTTT; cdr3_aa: CASSSWGFSQDTIYF
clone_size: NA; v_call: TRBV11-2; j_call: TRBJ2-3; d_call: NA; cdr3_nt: TGTGCCAGCAGTCAGAGCGGAGCTAGCACAGATACGCAGTATTTT; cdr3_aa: CASSQSGASTDTQYF
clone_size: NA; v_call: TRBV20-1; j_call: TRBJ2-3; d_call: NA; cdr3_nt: TGCAGTGCTAGGTATACGCAGTATTTT; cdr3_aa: CSARYTQYF
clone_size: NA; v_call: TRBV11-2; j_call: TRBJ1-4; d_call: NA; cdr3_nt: TGTGCCAGCAGCCAGATCCCGACCGCAACTAATGAAAAACTGTTTTTT; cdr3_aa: CASSQIPTATNEKLFF
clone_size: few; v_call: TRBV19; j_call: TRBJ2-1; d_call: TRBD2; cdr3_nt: TGTGCCAGTAGTATCCGTCCTAGCGGGAGAGGGAATGAGCAGTTCTTC; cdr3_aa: CASSIRPSGRGNEQFF
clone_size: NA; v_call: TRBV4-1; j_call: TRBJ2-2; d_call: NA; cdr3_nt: TGCGCCAGCAGCCTGGACTTCGGGGAGCTGTTTTTT; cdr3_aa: CASSLDFGELFF
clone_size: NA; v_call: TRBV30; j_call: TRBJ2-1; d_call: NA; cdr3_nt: TGTGCCTGGGACCGAAAGAGCTCCTACAATGAGCAGTTCTTC; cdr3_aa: CAWDRKSSYNEQFF
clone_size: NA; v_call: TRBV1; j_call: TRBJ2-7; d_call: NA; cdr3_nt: TGCACCAGCAGCCCTCCCTTAAGGTTCCTCTACGAGCAGTACTTC; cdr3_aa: CTSSPPLRFLYEQYF
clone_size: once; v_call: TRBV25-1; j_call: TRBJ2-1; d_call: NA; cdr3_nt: TGTGCCAGCAGTCCCATTGTGGGCTACAATGAGCAGTTCTTC; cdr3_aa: CASSPIVGYNEQFF
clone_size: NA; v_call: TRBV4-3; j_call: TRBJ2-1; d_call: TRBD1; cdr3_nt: TGCGCCAGCAGCCAAGGAGGCAGGGGGCTTGGCGAGCAGTTCTTC; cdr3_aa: CASSQGGRGLGEQFF
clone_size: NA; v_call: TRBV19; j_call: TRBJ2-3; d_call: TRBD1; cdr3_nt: TGTGCCAGTAGCCCCGGGGACAGGGTTCGGCGCACAGATACGCAGTATTTT; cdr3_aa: CASSPGDRVRRTDTQYF
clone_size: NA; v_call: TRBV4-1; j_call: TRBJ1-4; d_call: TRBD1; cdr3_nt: TGCGCCAGCAGCCAAGGGGGACAGGGAGAGGAAAAACTGTTTTTT; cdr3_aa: CASSQGGQGEEKLFF
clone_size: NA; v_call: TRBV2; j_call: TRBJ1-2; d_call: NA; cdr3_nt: TGTGCCAGCAGGGAGACATCGTACGCAGGGGCCGGGTATGGCTACACCTTC; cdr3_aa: CASRETSYAGAGYGYTF
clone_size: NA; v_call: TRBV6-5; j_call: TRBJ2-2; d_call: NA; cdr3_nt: TGTGCCAGCAGTTACTCGACGAGGACCGGGGAGCTGTTTTTT; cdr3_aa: CASSYSTRTGELFF
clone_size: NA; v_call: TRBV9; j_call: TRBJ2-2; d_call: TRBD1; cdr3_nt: TGTGCCAGCAGCCCCCAGGGGACAGTTAACACCGGGGAGCTGTTTTTT; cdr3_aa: CASSPQGTVNTGELFF
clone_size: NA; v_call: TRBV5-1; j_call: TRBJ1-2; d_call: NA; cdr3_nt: TGCGCCAGCAGCTCTACAGGGTTTGATGGCTACACCTTC; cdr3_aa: CASSSTGFDGYTF
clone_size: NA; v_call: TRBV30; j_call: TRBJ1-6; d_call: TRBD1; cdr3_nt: TGTGCCTGGAGGCAACAGGGGAATTCACCCCTCCACTTT; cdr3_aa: CAWRQQGNSPLHF
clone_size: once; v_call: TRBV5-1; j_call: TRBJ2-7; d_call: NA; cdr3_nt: TGCGCCAGCAGCTTGGGGGGGAACCTCTACGAGCAGTACTTC; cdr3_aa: CASSLGGNLYEQYF
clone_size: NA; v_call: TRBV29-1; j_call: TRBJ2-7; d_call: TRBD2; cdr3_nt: TGCAGCGTTGAAGGTACGACTAGCGGGAGGCCGGGCGAGCAGTACTTC; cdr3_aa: CSVEGTTSGRPGEQYF
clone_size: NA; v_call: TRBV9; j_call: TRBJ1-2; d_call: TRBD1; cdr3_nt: TGTGCCAGCAGCGTCAGGGGGGGAGACTATGGCTACACCTTC; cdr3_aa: CASSVRGGDYGYTF
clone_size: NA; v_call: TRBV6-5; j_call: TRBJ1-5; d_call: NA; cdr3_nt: TGTGCCAGCAGTTACAAGAAGGGTCTCAATCAGCCCCAGCATTTT; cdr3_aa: CASSYKKGLNQPQHF
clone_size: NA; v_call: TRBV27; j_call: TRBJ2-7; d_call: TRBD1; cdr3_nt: TGTGCCAGCAGTTCACAGGGGGCGCGGCGCGAGCAGTACTTC; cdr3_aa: CASSSQGARREQYF
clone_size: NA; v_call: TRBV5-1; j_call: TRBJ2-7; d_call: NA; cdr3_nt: TGCGCCAGCAGCTTGGACCTCCGCTACGAGCAGTACTTC; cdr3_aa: CASSLDLRYEQYF
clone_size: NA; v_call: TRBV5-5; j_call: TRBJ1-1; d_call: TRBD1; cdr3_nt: TGTGCCAGCAGCGTTTCGACAGGGGGTGGGGTGTTGGGCACTGAAGCTTTCTTT; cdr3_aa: CASSVSTGGGVLGTEAFF
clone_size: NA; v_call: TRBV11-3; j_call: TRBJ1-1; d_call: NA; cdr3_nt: TGTGCCAGCAGCCTAAGAACAGTGAACACTGAAGCTTTCTTT; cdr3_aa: CASSLRTVNTEAFF
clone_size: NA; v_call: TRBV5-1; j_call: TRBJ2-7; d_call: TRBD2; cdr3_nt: TGCGCCAGCAGCTTGGAACCCCCGGGGGGTAACCGGAACGAGCAGTACTTC; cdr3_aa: CASSLEPPGGNRNEQYF
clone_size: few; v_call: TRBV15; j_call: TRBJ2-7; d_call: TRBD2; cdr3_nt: TGTGCCACCAGCAGACGGACTAGCGGGCCGAGCTCCTACGAGCAGTACTTC; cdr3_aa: CATSRRTSGPSSYEQYF
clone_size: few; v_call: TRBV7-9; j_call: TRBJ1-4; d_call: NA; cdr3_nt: TGTGCCAGCAGCTTAGCCGGGGGGAAACTGTTTTTT; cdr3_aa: CASSLAGGKLFF